These 16 T cell receptor beta chains share one sample of origin, sequenced in a study of T cell responses to AZD1222 COVID-19 vaccine. Measured with immunoSEQ multiplex PCR; TCRdb has only the in-frame clones, and not every one. The profile shows 73,000 or so clones, 88% of them singletons. The material was peripheral blood, obtained on day 0 of AZD1222 vaccination. The receptors shown here come from an adult in good health.

The V and J genes are TRBV3-1 (or the pseudogene TRBV3-2) and TRBJ1-2; TRBD1 matches 7 bases. The CDR3 totals 15 residues. J was trimmed by 3 bases and V by 0 bases; bases with no gene match: 4. CDR1 and CDR2 (germline): LGHDT, YNNKEL (reference sequence). The CDR3 is CASSQEGQFDYGYTF. The CDR3 nucleotides read TGTGCCAGCAGCCAAGAGGGACAGTTTGACTATGGCTACACCTTC.

The chain recombines TRBV4-3 with TRBJ2-5, with a tentative D call TRBD2 (7 bases). Trimming took 6 bases from V and 4 from J, leaving 12 bases between them. The CDR3 is made up of 13 amino acids. CDR1 and CDR2 (germline): LGHNA, YSLEER. The CDR3 DNA is TGCGCCAGCAGTCTGGGGGGGCCAGAGACCCAGTACTTC. Amino acids: CASSLGGPETQYF.

This clone appeared a single time. The chain combines TRBV4-1 with TRBJ2-3, with 8 bases matching TRBD2. Trimming took 0 bases from V and 4 from J; bases not matched to a gene: 15. Germline lookup yields CDR1 MGHRA and CDR2 YSYEKL. The CDR3 has 19 residues. Here the CDR3 reads CASSQDKRGHSTSADTQYF. DNA of the CDR3: TGCGCCAGCAGCCAAGATAAGAGGGGTCATTCGACTAGCGCAGATACGCAGTATTTT.

The chain joins TRBV27 to TRBJ2-7; TRBD1 matches at 10 bases. CDR1 MNHEY and CDR2 SMNVEV come from the germline V gene (reference sequence). With V trimmed by 10 bases and J by 3 bases, 9 bases remained unmatched. The CDR3 loop spans 14 amino acids. CDR3 in DNA: TGTGCCACCTCCGCCGGGACAGGGGTCTACGAGCAGTACTTC. Amino acids: CATSAGTGVYEQYF.

The V and J genes are TRBV27 and TRBJ2-5; 9 positions agree with TRBD2. The CDR3 has 14 amino acids. Germline assignment: CDR1 MNHEY and CDR2 SMNVEV (reference sequence). The V and J ends lost 5 bases and 5 bases, in that order; junction bases with no gene match: 6. The CDR3, as DNA: TGTGCCAGCAGTAAGGGACTAGCCCGGGAGACCCAGTACTTC. Amino acid sequence: CASSKGLARETQYF.

This chain connects TRBV5-4 to TRBJ2-1; TRBD2 agrees at 9 bases. The CDR3 is 17 amino acids. The germline V gene has CDR1 SGHNT and CDR2 YYREEE (reference sequence). With V trimmed by 0 bases and J by 10 bases, 14 bases remained unmatched. Here the CDR3 reads CASSLEASGVITGEQFF. The CDR3 DNA is TGTGCCAGCAGCTTGGAGGCTAGCGGGGTTATCACGGGAGAGCAGTTCTTC.

The chain has TRBV14 and TRBJ1-5; D uncertain. Germline lookup yields CDR1 SGHDN and CDR2 FVKESK. The CDR3 is 13 residues long. The V end lost 4 bases, the J end lost 4 bases, and 8 bases lay between the germline ends. As DNA, the CDR3 is TGTGCCAGCAGCCCGACTGAGAATCAGCCCCAGCATTTT. This gives the protein CASSPTENQPQHF. Full variable domain (missing parts from reference TRBV14 and TRBJ1-5): EAGVTQFPSHSVIEKGQTVTLRCDPISGHDNLYWYRRVMGKEIKFLLHFVKESKQDESGMPNNRFLAERTGGTYSTLKVQPAELEDSGVYFCASSPTENQPQHFGDGTRLSIL.

The V and J genes are TRBV20-1 and TRBJ1-2; D perhaps matches TRBD1 (6 bases). CDR3 length: 14 residues. The germline V gene has CDR1 DFQATT and CDR2 SNEGSKA (reference sequence). V was pared by 3 bases and J by 3 bases, with 14 bases between. The CDR3 reads CSASSGTGYYGYTF. CDR3 DNA: TGCAGTGCTAGTTCAGGAACAGGGTACTATGGCTACACCTTC.

V gene TRBV29-1 combines with J gene TRBJ1-2; 7 bases are shared with TRBD1. CDR1 SQVTM and CDR2 ANQGSEA come from the germline V gene. Losses at the gene ends were 4 bases for V and 8 bases for J; bases not matched to a gene: 7. CDR3 size: 12 residues. Here the CDR3 reads CSVADRPEGYTF. The CDR3 bases are TGCAGCGTTGCGGACAGGCCGGAGGGCTACACCTTC.

This chain links TRBV12-3 or TRBV12-4 with TRBJ2-1; no firm D call. Between the trimmed V and J ends, which lost 5 bases and 7 bases, there was a span of 6 bases. The CDR3 totals 11 residues. The CDR3 loop reads CASSHQNEQFF. The CDR3 bases are TGTGCCAGCAGTCATCAGAATGAGCAGTTCTTC.

V is TRBV5-6 and J is TRBJ1-5; D is possibly TRBD1 (6 bases). Germline assignment: CDR1 SGHDT and CDR2 YYEEEE. The V end lost 1 base, the J end lost 3 bases, and 11 bases lay between the germline ends. This CDR3 comprises 15 residues. CDR3 in amino acids: CASSLSRTDNQPQHF. CDR3 nucleotide sequence: TGTGCCAGCAGCTTGTCTAGGACAGACAATCAGCCCCAGCATTTT.

The V gene is TRBV7-9, the J gene TRBJ2-7; D assignment may be TRBD1 or TRBD2 (5 bases each). V was pared by 5 bases and J by 2 bases, with 10 bases between. CDR3 length: 13 amino acids. Germline loops: CDR1 SEHNR, CDR2 FQNEAQ (reference sequence). The CDR3 loop is CASSPKGPYEQYF. The CDR3 nucleotides are TGTGCCAGCAGCCCCAAGGGACCCTACGAGCAGTACTTC.

The chain combines TRBV19 with TRBJ1-4; no definite D call. This CDR3 comprises 16 residues. V was cut by 4 bases and J by 3 bases, with 15 bases left in between. CDR1 is LNHDA and CDR2 is SQIVND in the germline V gene (reference sequence). This CDR3 reads CASSRHTSPANEKLFF. As DNA, the CDR3 is TGTGCCAGTAGTAGACACACGAGCCCGGCTAATGAAAAACTGTTTTTT.

The chain joins TRBV10-3 to TRBJ1-6; D ambiguous. The CDR3 consists of 14 residues. Germline values: CDR1 ENHRY, CDR2 SYGVKD. With 4 bases removed from V and 7 bases from J, the gap between germline ends came to 11 bases. Here the CDR3 reads CAISALNGNSPLHF. The CDR3 DNA reads TGTGCCATCAGTGCCCTTAATGGGAATTCACCCCTCCACTTT.

This chain joins TRBV28 and TRBJ1-5, with 7 bases that match TRBD1. Germline-derived CDR1 and CDR2 are MDHEN and SYDVKM. The CDR3 has 15 amino acids. Trimming took 7 bases from V and 7 from J; bases not matched to a gene: 13. Here the CDR3 reads CASTGGGSVKQPQHF. The CDR3 region has the DNA TGTGCCAGCACAGGGGGGGGCTCGGTAAAGCAGCCCCAGCATTTT.

In nucleotides, the CDR3 is TGTGCCAGCAGCGTAGGGACAGGGGGCGCTTACACTGAAGCTTTCTTT. Protein: CASSVGTGGAYTEAFF. The V call is TRBV9, the J call TRBJ1-1; the match to TRBD1 covers 11 bases. The CDR3 contains 16 residues. With V trimmed by 0 bases and J by 3 bases, 4 bases remained unmatched. Germline V gives CDR1 SGDLS, CDR2 YYNGEE.